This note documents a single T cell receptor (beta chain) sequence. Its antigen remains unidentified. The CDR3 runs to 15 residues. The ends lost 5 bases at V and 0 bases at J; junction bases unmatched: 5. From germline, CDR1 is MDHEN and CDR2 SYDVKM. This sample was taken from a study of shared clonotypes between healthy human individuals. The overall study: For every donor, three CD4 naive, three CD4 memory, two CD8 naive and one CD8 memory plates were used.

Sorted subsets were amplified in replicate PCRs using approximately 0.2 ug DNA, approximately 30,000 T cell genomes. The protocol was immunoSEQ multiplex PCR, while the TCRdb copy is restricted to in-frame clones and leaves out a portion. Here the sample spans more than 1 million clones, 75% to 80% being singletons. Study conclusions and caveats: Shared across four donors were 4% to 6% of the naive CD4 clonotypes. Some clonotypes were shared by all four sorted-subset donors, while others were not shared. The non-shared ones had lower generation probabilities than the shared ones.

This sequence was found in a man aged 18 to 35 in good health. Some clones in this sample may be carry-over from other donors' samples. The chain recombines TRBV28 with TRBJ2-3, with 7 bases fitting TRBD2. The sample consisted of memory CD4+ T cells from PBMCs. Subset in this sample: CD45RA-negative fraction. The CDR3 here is CASSQRDYSTDTQYF. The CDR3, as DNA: TGTGCCAGCAGTCAGCGGGACTATAGCACAGATACGCAGTATTTT.